Shown below are 25 T cell receptor beta chains from a single sample sequenced in a study of immune evolution from preneoplasia to lung adenocarcinoma. Using immunoSEQ multiplex PCR, the repertoire was profiled, and TCRdb retains in-frame clones only, with some absent. The table records roughly 15,000 clones, approximately 83% of them present only once. Sequenced: FFPE lung adenocarcinoma in situ tissue. These receptors originate from a donor older than 65 with lung adenocarcinoma.

The chain links TRBV6-1 to TRBJ2-7; 11 bases agree with TRBD1. Germline V gene data show CDR1 as MNHNS and CDR2 as SASEGT. The CDR3 has 15 amino acids. The V and J ends lost 5 bases and 3 bases, in that order; junction bases with no gene match: 6. CDR3 sequence: CASSKGQGGVYEQYF. CDR3 bases: TGTGCCAGCAGTAAGGGACAGGGGGGGGTCTACGAGCAGTACTTC.

The chain has TRBV9 and TRBJ1-2; TRBD1 matches at 7 bases. CDR1 and CDR2 from the germline V gene are SGDLS and YYNGEE. J gave up 3 bases and V 6 bases, and 5 bases lay outside the gene matches. This CDR3 has 13 residues. CDR3 sequence (DNA): TGTGCCAGCACCACCGGACAGGACTATGGCTACACCTTC. Translated, it gives CASTTGQDYGYTF.

The chain carries TRBV6-4 and TRBJ1-1; 10 bases align to TRBD1. The V gene's germline CDR1 is MRHNA and CDR2 SNTAGT. The CDR3 sequence is 16 residues long. The V and J ends lost 6 bases and 0 bases, in that order; junction bases with no gene match: 7. The CDR3 DNA follows: TGTGCCAGCAGGGTGGACAGGGGGAGACTGAACACTGAAGCTTTCTTT. Residues: CASRVDRGRLNTEAFF.

CDR3 nucleotide sequence: TGTGCCAGCAATAGGGGGCGCAGTGAAAAACTGTTTTTT. This translates into CASNRGRSEKLFF. The rearrangement links TRBV2 to TRBJ1-4; TRBD1 matches at 7 bases. V trimming: 7 bases; J trimming: 7 bases; junction bases outside the gene matches: 6. Germline values: CDR1 SNHLY, CDR2 FYNNEI. The CDR3 spans 13 residues.

The chain has TRBV30 and TRBJ1-1; D perhaps matches TRBD1 (5 bases). Germline CDR1 reads GTSNPN; CDR2 reads SVGIG (reference sequence). The CDR3 is 14 amino acids. The V end was cut by 2 bases, the J end by 4 bases, with 14 bases between. The chain's CDR3 is CAWSKGLGGTEAFF. DNA for the CDR3: TGTGCCTGGAGTAAGGGGCTTGGGGGCACTGAAGCTTTCTTT. Full variable domain (rest looked up from reference TRBV30 and TRBJ1-1): SQTIHQWPATLVQPVGSPLSLECTVEGTSNPNLYWYRQAAGRGLQLLFYSVGIGQISSEVPQNLSASRPQDRQFILSSKKLLLSDSGFYLCAWSKGLGGTEAFFGQGTRLTVV.

This chain uses TRBV19 with TRBJ2-2, with unresolved D. Trimming stripped 3 bases from V and 0 bases from J, with 11 bases between. CDR1 is LNHDA, CDR2 SQIVND, per germline (reference sequence). CDR3 length equals 16 residues. Written as DNA, the CDR3 is TGTGCCAGTAGTATGCGTGCGTATTCGAACACCGGGGAGCTGTTTTTT. Translated: CASSMRAYSNTGELFF.

The chain recombines TRBV19 with TRBJ2-7, with D perhaps assigned TRBD1 or TRBD2 (5 bases each). The CDR3 spans 14 residues. CDR1 is LNHDA, CDR2 SQIVND, per germline (reference sequence). With 3 bases removed from V and 2 bases from J, the gap between germline ends came to 11 bases. CDR3 sequence reads: CASSMGTGAYEQYF. As DNA, the CDR3 is TGTGCCAGTAGTATGGGGACGGGCGCCTACGAGCAGTACTTC. Supplemented by reference TRBV19 and TRBJ2-7, the full variable domain reads DGGITQSPKYLFRKEGQNVTLSCEQNLNHDAMYWYRQDPGQGLRLIYYSQIVNDFQKGDIAEGYSVSREKKESFPLTVTSAQKNPTAFYLCASSMGTGAYEQYFGPGTRLTVT.

For this clone: Its ends do not fully match the called genes, so a read error is possible. The V gene is TRBV10-3, the J gene TRBJ1-4, with 8 bases identical to TRBD1. The CDR3 has 13 amino acids. Germline V gives CDR1 ENHRY, CDR2 SYGVKD. This CDR3 is CAISVQGAGDRVF. CDR3 nucleotide sequence: TGTGCCATCAGTGTTCAGGGGGCAGGCGATCGTGTTTTT.

The chain links TRBV9 to TRBJ2-1; D is perhaps TRBD2 (6 bases). Trimming shortened V by 6 bases and J by 4 bases, and 17 bases separated the two germline ends. The CDR3 is 15 amino acids. Looked up from germline, CDR1 is SGDLS and CDR2 is YYNGEE. This chain's CDR3 is CASTTGREVYNEQFF. CDR3 nucleotides: TGTGCCAGCACCACCGGCAGGGAGGTATACAATGAGCAGTTCTTC.

The chain combines TRBV28 with TRBJ2-6; D remains ambiguous. Germline CDR1 MDHEN, CDR2 SYDVKM. The CDR3 has 14 residues. Trimming stripped 3 bases from V and 6 bases from J, with 9 bases between. CDR3 bases: TGTGCCAGCAGTTTGGCGTTTGTGGCCAACGTCCTGACTTTC. Translated, it gives CASSLAFVANVLTF.

V gene TRBV10-3 combines with J gene TRBJ1-1, with no clear D. The CDR3 spans 14 residues. The V end was cut by 0 bases, the J end by 5 bases, with 10 bases between. Germline-derived CDR1 and CDR2 are ENHRY and SYGVKD. This CDR3 reads CAISESGSGTEAFF. CDR3 nucleotide sequence: TGTGCCATCAGTGAGTCAGGGAGTGGGACTGAAGCTTTCTTT.

The chain employs TRBV28 and TRBJ1-2; 7 bases are a match to TRBD1. Trimming took 11 bases from V and 5 from J; bases not matched to a gene: 5. Looked up from germline, CDR1 is MDHEN and CDR2 is SYDVKM. The CDR3 has 11 residues. CDR3 sequence reads: CAATGQYGYTF. In DNA, the CDR3 is TGTGCCGCAACGGGACAGTATGGCTACACCTTC.

The chain couples TRBV4-2 to TRBJ1-1; D not certain. CDR1 and CDR2 from the germline V gene are LGHNA and YNFKEQ. Deletions cut 0 bases from V and 4 bases from J, with 12 bases between. The CDR3 sequence is 15 residues long. The CDR3 nucleotides read TGTGCCAGCAGCCAAGATGAGGTGATAGGCACTGAAGCTTTCTTT. Translation: CASSQDEVIGTEAFF.

This rearrangement joins TRBV7-3 to TRBJ1-3; unclear D gene. Germline assignment: CDR1 SGHTA and CDR2 FQGTGA. Trimming removed 2 bases from V and 8 bases from J, with 22 bases in between. The CDR3 is made up of 17 amino acids. The CDR3 loop reads CASSLVGPWRCAYTIYF. For the CDR3, the DNA is TGTGCCAGCAGCTTAGTCGGACCGTGGCGTTGTGCTTACACCATATATTTT.

This clone was seen a few times. This rearrangement joins TRBV4-1 to TRBJ1-5, with D perhaps TRBD1 (5 bases). V lost 0 bases and J 2 bases, leaving 11 bases between the germline ends. CDR3 length: 16 amino acids. Germline lookup yields CDR1 MGHRA and CDR2 YSYEKL. This chain's CDR3 is CASSQEGGLGNQPQHF. The CDR3 DNA follows: TGCGCCAGCAGCCAAGAGGGGGGTCTTGGCAATCAGCCCCAGCATTTT.

The gene calls are TRBV27 and TRBJ1-2; D is unresolved. V gave up 6 bases and J gave up 5 bases, with 19 bases separating them. The CDR3 is made up of 15 amino acids. Germline assignment: CDR1 MNHEY and CDR2 SMNVEV (reference sequence). CDR3 in amino acids: CASSPGSIPGYGYTF. CDR3 coding DNA: TGTGCCAGCAGCCCGGGGTCTATCCCCGGGTATGGCTACACCTTC.

About this clone itself: Other DNA sequences in this specimen translate into the identical CDR3. The CDR3 reads CASSVSGQETQYF. The CDR3 region has the DNA TGTGCCAGCAGCGTAAGCGGGCAAGAGACCCAGTACTTC. J is TRBJ2-5 and V is TRBV9, with D possibly TRBD2 on 6 matching bases. The germline V gene has CDR1 SGDLS and CDR2 YYNGEE. The CDR3 length is 13 residues. The V gene lost 1 base and the J gene lost 2 bases, with 6 bases spanning the gap. The whole variable domain, remainder taken from reference TRBV9 and TRBJ2-5, is DSGVTQTPKHLITATGQRVTLRCSPRSGDLSVYWYQQSLDQGLQFLIQYYNGEERAKGNILERFSAQQFPDLHSELNLSSLELGDSALYFCASSVSGQETQYFGPGTRLLVL.

The chain carries TRBV9 and TRBJ1-2; TRBD1 agrees at 8 bases. CDR1 SGDLS and CDR2 YYNGEE come from the germline V gene. The CDR3 consists of 17 residues. J was trimmed by 0 bases and V by 2 bases; bases with no gene match: 9. CDR3 in DNA: TGTGCCAGCAGCGTTGGGGGTCAGGGGGCGGCTAACTATGGCTACACCTTC. Amino acids: CASSVGGQGAANYGYTF.

The rearrangement links TRBV7-9 to TRBJ2-3; TRBD1 might be the D (5 bases). Germline V gene lookup returns CDR1 SEHNR and CDR2 FQNEAQ (reference sequence). The CDR3 is 15 residues long. Trimming removed 5 bases at V and 3 bases at J, with 15 bases between. CDR3 nucleotide sequence: TGTGCCAGCAGCCCCCCTAGGGGTAGTACAGATACGCAGTATTTT. As protein: CASSPPRGSTDTQYF.

The chain employs TRBV2 and TRBJ2-6, with D perhaps matching TRBD1 or TRBD2 (5 bases each). Per germline, CDR1 SNHLY and CDR2 FYNNEI. The length of the CDR3 is 15 residues. V dropped 8 bases and J dropped 0 bases, with 11 bases sitting between them. The CDR3, as DNA: TGTGCCAGCGGGGACCGGGCCTCTGGGGCCAACGTCCTGACTTTC. The encoded protein is CASGDRASGANVLTF.

The V call is TRBV7-8, the J call TRBJ1-2; no clear D gene. CDR3 length: 14 residues. V was clipped by 5 bases and J by 7 bases, with 17 bases between them. Germline lookup yields CDR1 SGHVS and CDR2 FQNEAQ. CDR3 sequence reads: CASSLFALGGGYTF. CDR3 DNA sequence: TGTGCCAGCAGCCTTTTTGCTCTGGGAGGTGGCTACACCTTC.

The chain links TRBV18 to TRBJ2-1, with 10 bases matching TRBD1. Germline V gives CDR1 KGHSH, CDR2 LQKENI. The CDR3 extends over 15 amino acids. The ends lost 5 bases at V and 4 bases at J; junction bases unmatched: 5. CDR3 bases: TGTGCCAGCTCAGCCGGGACAGGGGCTTACAATGAGCAGTTCTTC. Protein sequence: CASSAGTGAYNEQFF.

The chain carries TRBV11-1 and TRBJ2-7; D uncertain. V lost 3 bases and J lost 0, with 9 bases in between. The CDR3 contains 14 residues. CDR1 and CDR2 from the germline V gene are SGHAT and FQDESV (reference sequence). Written as DNA, the CDR3 is TGTGCCAGCAGCTTCGGGTCAAACTCCTACGAGCAGTACTTC. It is translated as CASSFGSNSYEQYF.

The CDR3 coding sequence is TGTGCCAGCACCACAGGGGGGGGGAAGTTTACTGAAGCTTTCTTT. Its protein is CASTTGGGKFTEAFF. The chain links TRBV7-9 to TRBJ1-1; 8 nucleotides line up with TRBD1. The CDR3 runs to 15 residues. CDR1 is SEHNR and CDR2 is FQNEAQ in the germline V gene (reference sequence). The V gene end was trimmed by 7 bases and the J gene end by 5 bases; junction bases not matched to a gene: 12.

The chain is built from TRBV10-3 and TRBJ1-2; D possibly corresponds to TRBD1 (6 bases). This CDR3 is built from 15 residues. The V and J ends lost 3 bases and 8 bases respectively, with 19 bases between them. The germline V gene encodes CDR1 ENHRY and CDR2 SYGVKD. CDR3 coding DNA: TGTGCCATCAGTGAAGCCCCAGGGGAGGCGGGAGGCTACACCTTC. Protein: CAISEAPGEAGGYTF.